These 20 T cell receptor beta chains originate from one sample sequenced in a study of PD-1 blockade in classical Hodgkin lymphoma. Relapse was seen in all patients after autologous stem cell transplantation, and brentuximab vedotin exposure was variable. Generated by immunoSEQ multiplex PCR, the TCRdb table keeps only in-frame clones and is missing some. The sample consists of around 45,000 clones, approximately 72% of them appearing once. Sequencing was performed on peripheral blood mononuclear cells (PBMCs), taken before the second cycle of nivolumab. All receptors come from a human donor with classical Hodgkin lymphoma.

This rearrangement joins TRBV7-8 to TRBJ2-7; D call uncertain. CDR1 is SGHVS, CDR2 FQNEAQ, per germline. The CDR3 extends over 13 amino acids. V lost 5 bases and J lost 4, with 12 bases in between. The CDR3 protein is CASSPLAPYEQYF. Here the CDR3 DNA reads TGTGCCAGCAGCCCCCTGGCCCCTTACGAGCAGTACTTC.

The V call is TRBV6-6, the J call TRBJ2-7, with D possibly matching TRBD2 (5 bases). V was cut by 6 bases and J by 2 bases, with 11 bases left in between. The CDR3 extends over 13 amino acids. CDR1 and CDR2 (germline): MNHNY, SVGAGI (reference sequence). This CDR3 reads CASSSLGTYEQYF. The CDR3 DNA is TGTGCCAGCAGCTCCCTCGGGACCTACGAGCAGTACTTC.

A few counts support this clone. The CDR3 DNA follows: TGTGCCAGCGAACCCTCCGGGACTAGGAACACCGGGGAGCTGTTTTTT. Its translation is CASEPSGTRNTGELFF. The chain uses TRBV7-9 and TRBJ2-2, with 8 bases that match TRBD2. V was clipped by 8 bases and J by 1 base; unmatched bases: 9. CDR1 and CDR2 (germline): SEHNR, FQNEAQ (reference sequence). This CDR3 is 16 amino acids long.

This clone was observed a single time. The chain has TRBV19 and TRBJ1-4, with D unresolved. Germline values: CDR1 LNHDA, CDR2 SQIVND (reference sequence). There are 12 residues in the CDR3. V shed 6 bases and J shed 6 bases, with 8 bases lying between them. Written as DNA, the CDR3 is TGTGCCAGTAGCCCCACAGATGAAAAACTGTTTTTT. It specifies CASSPTDEKLFF. Filled out from reference TRBV19 and TRBJ1-4, the complete variable domain reads DGGITQSPKYLFRKEGQNVTLSCEQNLNHDAMYWYRQDPGQGLRLIYYSQIVNDFQKGDIAEGYSVSREKKESFPLTVTSAQKNPTAFYLCASSPTDEKLFFGSGTQLSVL.

This clone is medium-sized in the sample. The V gene is TRBV6-5, the J gene TRBJ1-2; D is unclear. This CDR3 spans 14 amino acids. CDR1 is MNHEY, CDR2 SVGAGI, per germline. V was cut by 3 bases and J by 6 bases, with 14 bases left in between. CDR3 nucleotide sequence: TGTGCCAGCAGTTATTCCGGGATAGCGGATGGCTACACCTTC. This gives the protein CASSYSGIADGYTF.

V gene TRBV5-4 combines with J gene TRBJ2-3; TRBD2 might be the D (6 bases). The germline gives CDR1 SGHNT, CDR2 YYREEE (reference sequence). The V end was cut by 1 base, the J end by 2 bases, with 11 bases between. The CDR3 contains 15 residues. The CDR3 sequence: CASSLRRGNTDTQYF. In DNA, the CDR3 is TGTGCCAGCAGCTTGCGGCGCGGGAACACAGATACGCAGTATTTT. The full variable domain, with the rest looked up from reference TRBV5-4 and TRBJ2-3, is ETGVTQSPTHLIKTRGQQVTLRCSSQSGHNTVSWYQQALGQGPQFIFQYYREEENGRGNFPPRFSGLQFPNYSSELNVNALELDDSALYLCASSLRRGNTDTQYFGPGTRLTVL.

The chain links TRBV14 to TRBJ2-1; D possibly uses TRBD1 or TRBD2 (5 bases each). The CDR3 consists of 17 residues. The germline V gene has CDR1 SGHDN and CDR2 FVKESK. The V end lost 4 bases, the J end lost 4 bases, and 20 bases lay between the germline ends. The CDR3 region has the DNA TGTGCCAGCAGCCCGGGGCACGGGTACGGGTTTTACAATGAGCAGTTCTTC. This gives the protein CASSPGHGYGFYNEQFF.

V and J are TRBV7-3 and TRBJ2-7, with D uncertain. This CDR3 spans 15 amino acids. V dropped 5 bases and J dropped 5 bases, with 19 bases sitting between them. In germline, CDR1 is SGHTA, CDR2 FQGTGA. CDR3 in amino acids: CASSVDQSVMNEQYF. Here the CDR3 DNA reads TGTGCCAGCAGCGTCGATCAGTCGGTCATGAACGAGCAGTACTTC.

The table lists this clone with a few counts. The chain recombines TRBV5-1 with TRBJ2-5; 8 nucleotides agree with TRBD2. The CDR3 loop spans 15 amino acids. The trim removed 0 bases at V and 3 bases at J, leaving 4 bases unmatched. CDR1 is SGHRS and CDR2 is YFSETQ in the germline V gene. The chain's CDR3 is CASSLASSGKETQYF. Written as DNA, the CDR3 is TGCGCCAGCAGCTTGGCCAGTAGCGGGAAAGAGACCCAGTACTTC.

The chain employs TRBV4-1 and TRBJ1-4; TRBD1 matches at 7 bases. V shed 1 base, J shed 8 bases, and the junction held 13 bases outside the gene matches. In germline, CDR1 is MGHRA, CDR2 YSYEKL. The CDR3 is 17 amino acids. The CDR3 region is CASSQASTGRFSEKLFF. CDR3 bases: TGCGCCAGCAGCCAAGCGTCGACAGGGAGGTTCTCGGAAAAACTGTTTTTT.

This clone appeared a single time. The V gene is TRBV6-5, the J gene TRBJ2-6; D is unclear. The V gene's germline CDR1 is MNHEY and CDR2 SVGAGI. V lost 8 bases and J 0 bases, leaving 11 bases between the germline ends. There are 15 residues in the CDR3. DNA of the CDR3: TGTGCCAGCCTGACCTGGGGCTCTGGGGCCAACGTCCTGACTTTC. Amino acids: CASLTWGSGANVLTF.

The V call is TRBV25-1, the J call TRBJ1-2; a weak D match, TRBD1 (6 bases). The ends were cut back, 3 bases at V and 8 bases at J, with 16 bases in the middle. There are 14 residues in the CDR3. Looked up from germline, CDR1 is MGHDK and CDR2 is SYGVNS. The CDR3 is CASSETPGGGGYTF. CDR3 sequence (DNA): TGTGCCAGCAGTGAGACCCCCGGCGGGGGCGGCTACACCTTC.

This sequence joins TRBV6-4 and TRBJ2-2; D not resolved. The germline V and J ends were trimmed by 5 bases and 1 base, with 8 bases remaining between them. Germline V gives CDR1 MRHNA, CDR2 SNTAGT. The CDR3 spans 14 residues. In nucleotides, the CDR3 is TGTGCCAGCAGTTACGCCGAGAACACCGGGGAGCTGTTTTTT. This sequence encodes CASSYAENTGELFF.

The V call is TRBV25-1, the J call TRBJ2-5; D gene unclear. CDR3 length: 11 amino acids. V lost 3 bases and J lost 5, with 4 bases in between. Germline CDR1 and CDR2: MGHDK and SYGVNS. The CDR3 DNA follows: TGTGCCAGCAGTGATTCCGAGACCCAGTACTTC. It codes for CASSDSETQYF.

This chain connects TRBV7-9 to TRBJ2-7; D ambiguous. The V end lost 1 base, the J end lost 2 bases, and 9 bases lay between the germline ends. The CDR3 totals 14 residues. The germline V gene encodes CDR1 SEHNR and CDR2 FQNEAQ (reference sequence). Here the CDR3 DNA reads TGTGCCAGCAGCTTAGTTGGTCCCACCTACGAGCAGTACTTC. This encodes CASSLVGPTYEQYF.

The chain has TRBV6-5 and TRBJ1-2, with 10 bases that match TRBD1. J gave up 6 bases and V 9 bases, and 4 bases lay outside the gene matches. The germline V gene has CDR1 MNHEY and CDR2 SVGAGI. The CDR3 has 12 residues. CDR3 in amino acids: CASGTGDNGYTF. The CDR3 nucleotides are TGTGCCAGTGGGACAGGGGATAATGGCTACACCTTC.

The V call is TRBV27, the J call TRBJ1-3; possibly TRBD1 for D (5 bases). Germline CDR1 reads MNHEY; CDR2 reads SMNVEV (reference sequence). V was shortened by 5 bases and J by 9 bases, with 14 bases between the two germline ends. This CDR3 comprises 13 residues. The CDR3 sequence is CASSASTGFTIYF. The CDR3 nucleotides are TGTGCCAGCAGTGCCTCAACAGGATTCACCATATATTTT.

The chain joins TRBV19 to TRBJ2-1; 7 bases map to TRBD2. V lost 5 bases and J lost 8; bases outside the gene matches: 6. CDR1 is LNHDA and CDR2 is SQIVND in the germline V gene (reference sequence). CDR3 length equals 13 residues. The CDR3 is CASSPRSGDEQFF. Written as DNA, the CDR3 is TGTGCCAGTAGTCCCCGAAGCGGGGATGAGCAGTTCTTC.

This rearrangement joins TRBV9 to TRBJ1-4, with a weak D call TRBD1 (6 bases). V lost 3 bases and J lost 8, with 20 bases in between. The CDR3 contains 16 residues. In germline, CDR1 is SGDLS, CDR2 YYNGEE. Written as DNA, the CDR3 is TGTGCCAGCAGCGCCCAGACAGGTTATGGGGTAGAAAAACTGTTTTTT. Translated: CASSAQTGYGVEKLFF.

The chain couples TRBV28 to TRBJ2-7; D might be TRBD2 (7 bases). Trimming took 5 bases from V and 5 from J, leaving 22 bases between them. Germline assignment: CDR1 MDHEN and CDR2 SYDVKM. This CDR3 is built from 16 residues. CDR3 in amino acids: CASSVKPGLGGHEQYF. The CDR3 coding sequence is TGTGCCAGCAGTGTAAAACCGGGCCTGGGGGGGCACGAGCAGTACTTC. The full variable domain, completed using reference TRBV28 and TRBJ2-7, is DVKVTQSSRYLVKRTGEKVFLECVQDMDHENMFWYRQDPGLGLRLIYFSYDVKMKEKGDIPEGYSVSREKKERFSLILESASTNQTSMYLCASSVKPGLGGHEQYFGPGTRLTVT.